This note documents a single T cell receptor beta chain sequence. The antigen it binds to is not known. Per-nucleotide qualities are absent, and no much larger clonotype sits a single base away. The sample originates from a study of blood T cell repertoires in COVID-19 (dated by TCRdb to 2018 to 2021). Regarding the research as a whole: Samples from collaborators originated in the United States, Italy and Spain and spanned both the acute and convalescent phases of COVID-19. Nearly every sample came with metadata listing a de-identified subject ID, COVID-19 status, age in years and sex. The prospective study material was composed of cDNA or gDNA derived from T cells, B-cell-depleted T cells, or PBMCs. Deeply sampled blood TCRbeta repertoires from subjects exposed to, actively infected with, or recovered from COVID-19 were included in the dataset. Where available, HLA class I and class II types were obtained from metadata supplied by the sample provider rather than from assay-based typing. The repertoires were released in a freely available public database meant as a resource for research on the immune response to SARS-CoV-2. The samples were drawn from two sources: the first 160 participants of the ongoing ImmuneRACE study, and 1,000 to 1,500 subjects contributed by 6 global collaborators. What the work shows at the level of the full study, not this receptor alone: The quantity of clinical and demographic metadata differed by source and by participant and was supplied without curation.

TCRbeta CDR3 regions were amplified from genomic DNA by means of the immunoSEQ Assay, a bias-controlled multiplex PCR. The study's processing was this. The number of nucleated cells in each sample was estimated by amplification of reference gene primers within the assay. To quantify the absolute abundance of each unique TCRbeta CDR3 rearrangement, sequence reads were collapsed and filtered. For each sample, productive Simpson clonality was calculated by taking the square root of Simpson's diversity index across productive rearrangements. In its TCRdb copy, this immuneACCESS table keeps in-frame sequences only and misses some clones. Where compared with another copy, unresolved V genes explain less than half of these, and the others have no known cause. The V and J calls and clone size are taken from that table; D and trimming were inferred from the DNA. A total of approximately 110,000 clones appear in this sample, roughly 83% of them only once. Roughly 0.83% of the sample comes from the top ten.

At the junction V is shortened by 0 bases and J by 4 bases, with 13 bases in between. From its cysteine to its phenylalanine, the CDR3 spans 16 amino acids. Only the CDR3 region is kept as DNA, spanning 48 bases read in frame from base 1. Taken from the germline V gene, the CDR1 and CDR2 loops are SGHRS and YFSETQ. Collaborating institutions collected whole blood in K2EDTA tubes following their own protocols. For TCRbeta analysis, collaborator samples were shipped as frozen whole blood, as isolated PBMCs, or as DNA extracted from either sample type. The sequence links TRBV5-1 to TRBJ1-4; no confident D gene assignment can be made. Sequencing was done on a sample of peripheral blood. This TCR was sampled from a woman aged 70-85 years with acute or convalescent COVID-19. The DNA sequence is TGCGCCAGCAGCTTGGGGCCCCGGGTGGATAATGAAAAACTGTTTTTT. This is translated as CASSLGPRVDNEKLFF.